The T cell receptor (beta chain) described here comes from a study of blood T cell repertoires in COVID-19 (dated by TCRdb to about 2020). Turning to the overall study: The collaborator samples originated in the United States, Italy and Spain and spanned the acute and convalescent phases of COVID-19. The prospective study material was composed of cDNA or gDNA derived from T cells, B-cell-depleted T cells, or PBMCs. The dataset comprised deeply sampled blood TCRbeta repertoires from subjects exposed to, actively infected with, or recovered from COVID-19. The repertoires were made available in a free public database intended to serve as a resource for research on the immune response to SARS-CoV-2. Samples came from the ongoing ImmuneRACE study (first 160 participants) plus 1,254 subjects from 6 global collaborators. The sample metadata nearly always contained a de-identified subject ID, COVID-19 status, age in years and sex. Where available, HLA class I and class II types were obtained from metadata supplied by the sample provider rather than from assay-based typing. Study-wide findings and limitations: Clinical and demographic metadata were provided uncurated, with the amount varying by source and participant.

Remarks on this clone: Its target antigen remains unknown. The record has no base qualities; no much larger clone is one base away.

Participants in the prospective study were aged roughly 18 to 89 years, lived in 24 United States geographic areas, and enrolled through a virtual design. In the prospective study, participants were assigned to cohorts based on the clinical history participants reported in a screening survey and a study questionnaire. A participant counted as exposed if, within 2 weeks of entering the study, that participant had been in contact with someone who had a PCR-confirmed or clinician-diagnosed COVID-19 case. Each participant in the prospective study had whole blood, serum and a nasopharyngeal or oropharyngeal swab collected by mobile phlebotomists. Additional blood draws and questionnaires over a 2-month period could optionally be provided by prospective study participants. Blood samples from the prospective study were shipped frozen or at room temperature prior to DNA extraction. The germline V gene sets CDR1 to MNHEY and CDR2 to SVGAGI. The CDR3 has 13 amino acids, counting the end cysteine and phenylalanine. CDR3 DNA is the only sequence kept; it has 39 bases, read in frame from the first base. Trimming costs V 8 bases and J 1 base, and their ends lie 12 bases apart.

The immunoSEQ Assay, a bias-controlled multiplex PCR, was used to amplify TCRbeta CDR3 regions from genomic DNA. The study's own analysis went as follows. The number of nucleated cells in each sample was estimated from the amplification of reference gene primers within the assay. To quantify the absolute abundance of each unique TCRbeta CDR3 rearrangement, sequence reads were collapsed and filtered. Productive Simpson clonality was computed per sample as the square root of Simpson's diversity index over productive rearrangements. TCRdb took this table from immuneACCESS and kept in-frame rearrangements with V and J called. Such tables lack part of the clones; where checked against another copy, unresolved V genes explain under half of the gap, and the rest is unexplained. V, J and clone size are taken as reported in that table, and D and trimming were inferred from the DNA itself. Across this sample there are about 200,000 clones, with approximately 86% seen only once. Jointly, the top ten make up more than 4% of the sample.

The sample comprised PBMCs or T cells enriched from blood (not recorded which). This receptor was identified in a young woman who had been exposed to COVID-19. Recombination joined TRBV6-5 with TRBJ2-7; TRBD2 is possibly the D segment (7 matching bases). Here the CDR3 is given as CASGRDISYEQYF. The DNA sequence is TGTGCCAGCGGGAGGGACATTTCCTACGAGCAGTACTTC.